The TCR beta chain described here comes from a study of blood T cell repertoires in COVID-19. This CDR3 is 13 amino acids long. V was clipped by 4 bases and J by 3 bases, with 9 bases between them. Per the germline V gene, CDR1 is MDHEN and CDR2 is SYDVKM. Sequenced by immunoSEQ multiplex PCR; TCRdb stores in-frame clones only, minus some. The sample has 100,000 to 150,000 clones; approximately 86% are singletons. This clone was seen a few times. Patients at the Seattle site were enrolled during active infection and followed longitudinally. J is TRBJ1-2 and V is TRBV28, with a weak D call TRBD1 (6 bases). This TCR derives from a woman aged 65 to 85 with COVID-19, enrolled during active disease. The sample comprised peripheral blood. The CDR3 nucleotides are TGTGCCAGCAGTTCGACAGGTTACTATGGCTACACCTTC. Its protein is CASSSTGYYGYTF.